Each of the 16 T cell receptor beta chains below was sequenced from the same sample in a study of blood T cell repertoires in COVID-19 (dated by TCRdb to 2020 to 2021). The method was the immunoSEQ multiplex PCR assay. Not all clones reach the TCRdb copy of this immuneACCESS table, which keeps in-frame sequences only. Checked studies attribute under half of the gap to unresolved V genes and leave the rest unexplained. This sample is represented by approximately 96,000 clones; over 90% of them were singletons. The ten largest clones take up 1.5% to 2% of the sample. The material sequenced was peripheral blood. These receptors were taken from a man in his 60s with acute or convalescent COVID-19.

V and J are TRBV7-2 and TRBJ1-5; TRBD1 matches at 7 bases. After removal of 1 base from V and 4 bases from J, the junction contained 4 bases not matched to a gene. The CDR3 length is 15 residues. Germline CDR1 reads SGHTA; CDR2 reads FQGNSA. The CDR3 DNA reads TGTGCCAGCAGCTTAGTACAGGGGACGAATCAGCCCCAGCATTTT. Translated: CASSLVQGTNQPQHF.

The V and J genes are TRBV4-1 and TRBJ2-2; 9 nucleotides line up with TRBD1. Trimming took 7 bases from V and 7 from J; bases not matched to a gene: 7. The CDR3 extends over 14 amino acids. Germline loops: CDR1 MGHRA, CDR2 YSYEKL. The CDR3 sequence is CASTLDRGFGELFF. The CDR3 nucleotides read TGCGCCAGCACCCTGGACAGGGGTTTCGGGGAGCTGTTTTTT.

CDR3 sequence (DNA): TGTGCCAGTAATCGGAACACTGAAGCTTTCTTT. Its protein product is CASNRNTEAFF. This chain uses TRBV19 with TRBJ1-1, with no clear D. This CDR3 region has 11 residues. The V end was cut by 7 bases, the J end by 1 base, with 4 bases between. Per the germline V gene, CDR1 is LNHDA and CDR2 is SQIVND (reference sequence).

V usage is TRBV27 and J usage is TRBJ1-2; 8 bases agree with TRBD1. Germline CDR1 MNHEY, CDR2 SMNVEV (reference sequence). CDR3 length equals 16 residues. With 3 bases clipped from V and 6 bases from J, the junction kept 12 bases outside the gene matches. The CDR3, as DNA: TGTGCCAGCAGTTTCCTTGGACAGGGCGATTGGAATGGCTACACCTTC. It is translated as CASSFLGQGDWNGYTF.

This chain links TRBV24-1 with TRBJ2-3; the D is unclear. Trimming shortened V by 6 bases and J by 7 bases, and 10 bases separated the two germline ends. The CDR3 covers 12 residues. Germline CDR1 reads KGHDR; CDR2 reads SFDVKD. CDR3 in amino acids: CATSSARYTQYF. The CDR3 DNA follows: TGTGCCACCAGTTCAGCCAGGTATACGCAGTATTTT.

The chain joins TRBV5-6 to TRBJ2-1, with 10 bases lining up with TRBD1. Per germline, CDR1 SGHDT and CDR2 YYEEEE. CDR3 size: 15 residues. The V segment lost 4 bases and the J segment 4 bases; nucleotides outside the gene matches: 5. CDR3 bases: TGTGCCAGCAGCCAAGACAGGGGGCTGTACAATGAGCAGTTCTTC. Protein: CASSQDRGLYNEQFF.

The chain has TRBV5-1 and TRBJ1-3; a weak D match, TRBD1 (6 bases). Trimming took off 4 bases at V and 3 bases at J, with 17 bases between the two ends. The length of the CDR3 is 16 residues. Germline lookup yields CDR1 SGHRS and CDR2 YFSETQ. CDR3 in amino acids: CASSPTGPLSGNTIYF. Here the CDR3 DNA reads TGCGCCAGCAGCCCGACAGGACCCCTGAGTGGAAACACCATATATTTT.

V and J are TRBV2 and TRBJ1-3, with 7 bases aligning to TRBD1. The CDR3 is made up of 14 amino acids. Trimming cost V 6 bases and J 2 bases; bases outside gene matches: 4. Germline CDR1 SNHLY, CDR2 FYNNEI. The CDR3 here is CASRIGTAGNTIYF. CDR3 DNA: TGTGCCAGCAGAATAGGGACAGCTGGAAACACCATATATTTT.

The chain carries TRBV6-2 or TRBV6-3 and TRBJ1-6; 12 bases align to TRBD1. The CDR3 totals 18 residues. CDR1 is MNHEY, CDR2 SVGEGT, per germline. V shed 4 bases, J shed 10 bases, and the junction held 14 bases outside the gene matches. The CDR3 nucleotides are TGTGCCAGCAGTTCCCCGGGACAGGGGGCTGAGGGTGACTCACCCCTCCACTTT. Translating it yields CASSSPGQGAEGDSPLHF.

The rearrangement uses TRBV7-9 and TRBJ2-1; 14 bases are a match to TRBD2. Germline V gene data show CDR1 as SEHNR and CDR2 as FQNEAQ (reference sequence). Losses at the gene ends were 5 bases for V and 5 bases for J; bases not matched to a gene: 11. CDR3 length: 18 amino acids. CDR3 sequence: CASSRSFGTSGSDNEQFF. The CDR3 DNA is TGTGCCAGCAGCCGATCATTCGGGACTAGCGGGAGCGACAATGAGCAGTTCTTC.

CDR3 bases: TGTGCCAGCAGCAAAGCTTTACAGATTTACACAGATACGCAGTATTTT. Protein product: CASSKALQIYTDTQYF. The V call is TRBV21-1, the J call TRBJ2-3; whether TRBD1, the table's D call, matches the DNA was not checked. TRBV21-1 is reported as a pseudogene. The CDR3 extends over 16 amino acids.

J is TRBJ1-6 and V is TRBV4-1, with 9 bases that match TRBD1. CDR3 size: 14 residues. V dropped 5 bases and J dropped 8; count of bases not matched to a gene: 4. Germline CDR1 reads MGHRA; CDR2 reads YSYEKL. CDR3 sequence: CASSSRTGDSPLHF. CDR3 nucleotide sequence: TGCGCCAGCAGCTCTAGGACAGGGGATTCACCCCTCCACTTT.

This chain uses TRBV27 with TRBJ1-6, with TRBD1 matching over 10 bases. Germline lookup yields CDR1 MNHEY and CDR2 SMNVEV (reference sequence). The CDR3 spans 15 residues. V lost 1 base to trimming and J lost 10 bases; unmatched junction nucleotides: 4. This CDR3 reads CASSLWDRGGSPLHF. The CDR3 DNA is TGTGCCAGCAGTTTATGGGACAGGGGAGGATCACCCCTCCACTTT.

CDR3 coding DNA: TGTGCCTGGGTCCCGGACAGCGCAGACTATGGCTACACCTTC. The encoded protein is CAWVPDSADYGYTF. V and J are TRBV30 and TRBJ1-2, with D perhaps TRBD1 (6 bases). Deletions cut 5 bases from V and 3 bases from J, with 16 bases between. The germline V gene has CDR1 GTSNPN and CDR2 SVGIG (reference sequence). This CDR3 is built from 14 residues.

The J gene is TRBJ2-2, the V gene TRBV24-1, with TRBD2 identical over 7 bases. The CDR3 loop spans 14 amino acids. Germline-derived CDR1 and CDR2 are KGHDR and SFDVKD. Trimming at V came to 9 bases and at J to 2 bases, leaving 5 bases not matched to a gene. In DNA, the CDR3 is TGTGCCACCCGCGGGACTACTAACACCGGGGAGCTGTTTTTT. This gives the protein CATRGTTNTGELFF.

This chain links TRBV28 with TRBJ2-5; 9 positions match TRBD1. V lost 3 bases to trimming and J lost 5 bases; unmatched junction nucleotides: 1. Per germline, CDR1 MDHEN and CDR2 SYDVKM. The CDR3 sequence is 13 residues long. Here the CDR3 DNA reads TGTGCCAGCAGTTTCGGGACAGGGGAGACCCAGTACTTC. It yields the protein CASSFGTGETQYF.